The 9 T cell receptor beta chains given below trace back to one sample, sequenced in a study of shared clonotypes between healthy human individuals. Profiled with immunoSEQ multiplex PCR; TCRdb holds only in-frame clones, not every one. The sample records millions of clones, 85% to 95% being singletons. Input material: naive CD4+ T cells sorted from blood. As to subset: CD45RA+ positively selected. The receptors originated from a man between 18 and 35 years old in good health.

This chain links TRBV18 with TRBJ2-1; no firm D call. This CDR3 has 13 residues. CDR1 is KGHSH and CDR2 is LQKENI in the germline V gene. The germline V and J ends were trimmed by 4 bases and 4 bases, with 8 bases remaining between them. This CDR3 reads CASSRALYNEQFF. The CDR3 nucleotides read TGTGCCAGCTCACGTGCCCTTTACAATGAGCAGTTCTTC. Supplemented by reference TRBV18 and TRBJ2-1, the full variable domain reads NAGVMQNPRHLVRRRGQEARLRCSPMKGHSHVYWYRQLPEEGLKFMVYLQKENIIDESGMPKERFSAEFPKEGPSILRIQQVVRGDSAAYFCASSRALYNEQFFGPGTRLTVL.

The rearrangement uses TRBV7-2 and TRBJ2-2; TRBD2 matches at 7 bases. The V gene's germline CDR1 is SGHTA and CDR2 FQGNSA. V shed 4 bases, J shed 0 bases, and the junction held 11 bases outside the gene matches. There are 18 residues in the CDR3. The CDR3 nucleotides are TGTGCCAGCAGCTACGGACCTAGCGGAAGCCCGAACACCGGGGAGCTGTTTTTT. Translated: CASSYGPSGSPNTGELFF.

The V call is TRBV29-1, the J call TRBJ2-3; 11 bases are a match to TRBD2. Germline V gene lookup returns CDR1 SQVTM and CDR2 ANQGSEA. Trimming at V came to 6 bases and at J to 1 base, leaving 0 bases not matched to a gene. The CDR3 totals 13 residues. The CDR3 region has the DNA TGCAGCGTGACTAGCGGGGGCACAGATACGCAGTATTTT. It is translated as CSVTSGGTDTQYF.

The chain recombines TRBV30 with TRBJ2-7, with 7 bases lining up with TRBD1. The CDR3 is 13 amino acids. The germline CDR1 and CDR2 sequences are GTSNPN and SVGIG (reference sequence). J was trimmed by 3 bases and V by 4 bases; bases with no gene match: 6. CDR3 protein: CAWKGAANYEQYF. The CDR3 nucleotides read TGTGCCTGGAAGGGGGCAGCCAACTACGAGCAGTACTTC.

The CDR3: CASSKGRTVNTGELFF. DNA of the CDR3: TGTGCCAGCAGCAAAGGGCGGACCGTGAACACCGGGGAGCTGTTTTTT. This chain connects TRBV21-1 to TRBJ2-2. TRBV21-1 is classified as a pseudogene. This CDR3 region has 16 residues.

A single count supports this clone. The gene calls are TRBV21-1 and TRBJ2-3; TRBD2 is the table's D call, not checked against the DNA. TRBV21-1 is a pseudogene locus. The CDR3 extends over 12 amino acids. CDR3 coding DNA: TGTGCCACCCCTTGCGGGGAAGATACGCAGTATTTT. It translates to CATPCGEDTQYF.

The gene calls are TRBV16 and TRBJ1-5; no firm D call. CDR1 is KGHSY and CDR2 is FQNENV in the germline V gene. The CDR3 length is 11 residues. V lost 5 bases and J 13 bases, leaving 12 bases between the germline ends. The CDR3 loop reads CASSNSVTQHF. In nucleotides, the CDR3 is TGTGCCAGCAGCAACAGTGTGACGCAGCATTTT.

The CDR3 bases are TGTGCCAGCAGCTTAGAGCCAGGGGGGTCCATATATTTT. It is translated as CASSLEPGGSIYF. The V call is TRBV7-9, the J call TRBJ1-3, with 7 bases identical to TRBD1. Germline-derived CDR1 and CDR2 are SEHNR and FQNEAQ (reference sequence). CDR3 size: 13 residues. V gave up 1 base and J gave up 11 bases; unmatched junction bases: 5. Variable domain in full (rest from reference TRBV7-9 and TRBJ1-3): DTGVSQNPRHKITKRGQNVTFRCDPISEHNRLYWYRQTLGQGPEFLTYFQNEAQLEKSRLLSDRFSAERPKGSFSTLEIQRTEQGDSAMYLCASSLEPGGSIYFGEGSWLTVV.

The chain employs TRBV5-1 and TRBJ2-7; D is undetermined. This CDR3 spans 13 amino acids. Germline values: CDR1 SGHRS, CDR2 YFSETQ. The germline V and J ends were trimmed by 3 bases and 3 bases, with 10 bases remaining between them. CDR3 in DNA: TGCGCCAGCAGCTGCGAGAATTGCTACGAGCAGTACTTC. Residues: CASSCENCYEQYF.